This T cell receptor (beta chain) comes out of a study of Ad26.COV2.S vaccination and SARS-CoV-2 variants. Study overall: Intramuscularly, Ad26.COV2.S was given either once or twice, 56 days apart.

This CDR3 is built from 14 residues. Germline V gene sequence: CDR1 MNHNY, CDR2 SVGAGI (reference sequence). J was trimmed by 5 bases and V by 6 bases; bases with no gene match: 7. Overall study results and limits: Participants in the vaccine arm had higher spike-specific TCR breadth; placebo recipients had lower. The TCR breadth and depth analyses may have produced an underestimate of total T cell responses.

As to this clone: What it recognizes is unknown.

Sequencing was performed with immunoSEQ multiplex PCR; in TCRdb, only in-frame clones are kept and a portion is missing. In the table there are hundreds of thousands of clones, 90% of which are singletons. Treatment meaning: over 15 received Ad26.COV2.S at low or high dose, single or two shots; about 5 received placebo; per-sample allocation not given. After the first vaccine or placebo injection, samples were drawn on day 63. SARS-CoV-2 spike from the Wuhan strain was encoded by the vaccine, an Ad26 vector. The sequence came from a person aged 18-65 years who received the Ad26.COV2.S COVID-19 vaccine or a placebo. The gene calls are TRBV6-6 and TRBJ1-5; 7 bases agree with TRBD1. Sequenced material: peripheral blood, taken in a trial of Ad26.COV2.S vaccine versus placebo. CDR3 amino acids: CASRLDRLHQPQHF. The CDR3 DNA follows: TGTGCCAGCAGACTGGACAGGTTACATCAGCCCCAGCATTTT.